A selection of T cell receptor beta chains follows, all from one sample in a study of cytomegalovirus exposure and HLA in healthy donors. TCRdb keeps only in-frame clones here, not all; method: immunoSEQ multiplex PCR. This sample carries about 190,000 clones, roughly 80% of them seen once, and the ten largest clones take 1.5% to 2%. Sequences were obtained from PBMCs. The origin of the receptors is a young woman in good health and CMV-seronegative. The CDR3 runs from the conserved cysteine through the conserved F or W. D genes are given only for firm matches. Size is omitted from some rows. Given values are once, few, many or a class for expanded clones.

TRBJ1-5,NA,NA,12,TRBV7-9,TGTGCCAGCAGCTTAATAAATCAGCCCCAGCATTTT,CASSLINQPQHF
TRBJ2-1,TRBD1,NA,15,TRBV5-8,TGTGCCAGCAGCGAGAACTTCTCAGGGGGCCGAGAGCAGTTCTTC,CASSENFSGGREQFF
TRBJ1-2,NA,few,13,TRBV10-3,TGTGCCATCAGTGAGTCTCCGGAGGGAGGCTACACCTTC,CAISESPEGGYTF
TRBJ2-7,TRBD2,NA,14,TRBV29-1,TGCAGCGTTTCACTAGCGGGAGGGGCCTACGAGCAGTACTTC,CSVSLAGGAYEQYF
TRBJ1-6,TRBD1,NA,15,TRBV27,TGTGCCAGCAGCATCGGACAGGCCAGGGGTTCACCCCTCCACTTT,CASSIGQARGSPLHF
TRBJ1-2,NA,NA,12,TRBV7-9,TGTTCCAGCAGCTACCCCCAGGGTGGCTACACCTTC,CSSSYPQGGYTF
TRBJ1-2,NA,NA,16,TRBV10-3,TGTGCCATCAGTGAGTCAGGACAGCCTTCTAACTATGGCTACACCTTC,CAISESGQPSNYGYTF
TRBJ1-6,NA,NA,16,TRBV11-2,TGTGCCAGCAGCTGGAGGACAGAGAACTATAATTCACCCCTCCACTTT,CASSWRTENYNSPLHF
TRBJ2-7,NA,NA,14,TRBV15,TGTGCCACCAGCCACGACAGGGTGGGGGGCGAGCAGTACTTC,CATSHDRVGGEQYF
TRBJ2-7,NA,NA,14,TRBV19,TGTGCCAGTAGTATCCAGGGCAACTCCTACGAGCAGTACTTC,CASSIQGNSYEQYF
TRBJ2-1,TRBD2,once,14,TRBV7-3,TGTGCCAGCAGCTTGGGAGGGAGTGGAAATGAGCAGTTCTTC,CASSLGGSGNEQFF
TRBJ2-2,TRBD1,NA,14,TRBV30,TGTGCCTGGAGTGCCGGCAGGGGGACCGGGGAGCTGTTTTTT,CAWSAGRGTGELFF
TRBJ1-2,TRBD1,NA,13,TRBV14,TGTGCCAGCAGCCCGGACAGGATCTATGGCTACACCTTC,CASSPDRIYGYTF
TRBJ1-1,NA,NA,14,TRBV27,TGTGCCAGCACCCCGTATGCAGGGGCGTTTGAAGCTTTCTTT,CASTPYAGAFEAFF
TRBJ2-3,NA,NA,16,TRBV4-3,TGCGCCAGCAGCCAAGGATGGACTCCTAGCACAGATACGCAGTATTTT,CASSQGWTPSTDTQYF
TRBJ1-4,NA,NA,15,TRBV29-1,TGCAGCGTTCAGATCCCAGGGGTAACTAATGAAAAACTGTTTTTT,CSVQIPGVTNEKLFF
TRBJ2-7,NA,NA,15,TRBV7-9,TGTGCCAGCAGCCCCCCGAGTACGGGGGCCTACGAGCAGTACTTC,CASSPPSTGAYEQYF
TRBJ1-1,NA,few,15,TRBV15,TGTGCCACCAGCAGAGTGGAAACGGGGAACACTGAAGCTTTCTTT,CATSRVETGNTEAFF
TRBJ2-7,TRBD1,NA,15,TRBV29-1,TGCAGCGTCCAAAAAGGGGGCAGTACGGTTTACGAGCAGTACTTC,CSVQKGGSTVYEQYF
TRBJ1-4,TRBD1,once,13,TRBV6-4,TGTGCCAGCAGCGCGGACAGGGCGGGAAAACTGTTTTTT,CASSADRAGKLFF
TRBJ2-4,NA,NA,11,TRBV28,TGTGCCAGCAGTTCGATCGGCATTCAGTACTTC,CASSSIGIQYF
TRBJ2-7,NA,NA,15,TRBV5-1,TGCGCCAGCAGCTTGAGAGCGGATAAAGCCTACGAGCAGTACTTC,CASSLRADKAYEQYF